These 15 T cell receptor beta chains came from one sample sequenced in a study of control samples from healthy donors and cancer patients. Using immunoSEQ multiplex PCR, the repertoire was profiled, and TCRdb retains in-frame clones only, with some absent. The data contain more than 90,000 clones, about 89% of them singletons. Source material: blood. The receptor source for this set is a young man in good health.

This sequence joins TRBV2 and TRBJ1-5; D is undetermined. Trimming took off 4 bases at V and 1 base at J, with 2 bases between the two ends. The CDR3 totals 12 residues. Germline V lookup: CDR1 SNHLY, CDR2 FYNNEI. The CDR3, as DNA: TGTGCCAGCAGTGCAAGCAATCAGCCCCAGCATTTT. It yields the protein CASSASNQPQHF.

This chain connects TRBV6-4 to TRBJ1-6; tentatively, D is TRBD1 (6 bases). The CDR3 contains 13 residues. V lost 3 bases and J lost 6, with 6 bases in between. Germline lookup yields CDR1 MRHNA and CDR2 SNTAGT. CDR3 sequence (DNA): TGTGCCAGCAGTGAGGGGGCTAATTCACCCCTCCACTTT. Encoded protein: CASSEGANSPLHF.

The chain is built from TRBV5-4 and TRBJ1-3; 10 bases fit TRBD1. The CDR3 has 15 residues. The ends lost 3 bases at V and 4 bases at J; junction bases unmatched: 4. Germline values: CDR1 SGHNT, CDR2 YYREEE (reference sequence). The CDR3 nucleotides read TGTGCCAGCAGCTCCGACAGGGGGCAAGGAAACACCATATATTTT. Translated: CASSSDRGQGNTIYF. Variable domain in full (rest from reference TRBV5-4 and TRBJ1-3): ETGVTQSPTHLIKTRGQQVTLRCSSQSGHNTVSWYQQALGQGPQFIFQYYREEENGRGNFPPRFSGLQFPNYSSELNVNALELDDSALYLCASSSDRGQGNTIYFGEGSWLTVV.

V is TRBV28 and J is TRBJ1-5; no clear D. V dropped 7 bases and J dropped 3 bases, with 16 bases sitting between them. This CDR3 is 15 amino acids long. Germline assignment: CDR1 MDHEN and CDR2 SYDVKM. The CDR3 here is CASNAIPEHNQPQHF. In DNA form, the CDR3 reads TGTGCCAGCAACGCCATTCCCGAACACAATCAGCCCCAGCATTTT.

This chain joins TRBV12-3 or TRBV12-4 and TRBJ2-1; unclear D gene. Between the trimmed V and J ends, which lost 6 bases and 4 bases, there was a span of 4 bases. There are 11 residues in the CDR3. The CDR3 sequence: CASRRYNEQFF. In DNA form, the CDR3 reads TGTGCCAGCAGACGATACAATGAGCAGTTCTTC.

The chain is built from TRBV7-8 and TRBJ1-6; 8 bases fit TRBD1. This CDR3 region has 15 residues. Trimming took 5 bases from V and 7 from J; bases not matched to a gene: 7. Germline V gene sequence: CDR1 SGHVS, CDR2 FQNEAQ. In nucleotides, the CDR3 is TGTGCCAGCAGCCATGAACGGGACAGGAATTCACCCCTCCACTTT. Translating it yields CASSHERDRNSPLHF.

This clone is a singleton in its sample. V gene TRBV6-2 or TRBV6-3 combines with J gene TRBJ2-4; 10 nucleotides match TRBD2. This CDR3 comprises 15 residues. V lost 6 bases and J lost 2; bases outside the gene matches: 4. CDR1 and CDR2 (germline): MNHEY, SVGEGT. CDR3 DNA sequence: TGTGCCAGCAGCCTAGCGGGAGATCCCAAAAACATTCAGTACTTC. This encodes CASSLAGDPKNIQYF.

The V gene is TRBV7-9, the J gene TRBJ1-1; no firm D call. Trimming stripped 5 bases from V and 0 bases from J, with 7 bases between. In germline, CDR1 is SEHNR, CDR2 FQNEAQ (reference sequence). This CDR3 has 13 amino acids. The CDR3 sequence is CASSAEVNTEAFF. Here the CDR3 DNA reads TGTGCCAGCAGCGCTGAAGTGAACACTGAAGCTTTCTTT.

This chain joins TRBV24-1 and TRBJ1-5; 7 bases are a match to TRBD1. The CDR3 runs 14 residues. The germline V gene has CDR1 KGHDR and CDR2 SFDVKD. V trimming: 5 bases; J trimming: 6 bases; junction bases outside the gene matches: 6. DNA of the CDR3: TGTGCCACCAGTGTTACAGGGGCGAGTCAGCCCCAGCATTTT. The encoded protein is CATSVTGASQPQHF.

In the case of this clone: One end of the junction does not line up with germline, which may come from a read error. The chain uses TRBV5-6 and TRBJ2-5; D is unclear. CDR3 length: 11 residues. The germline V gene has CDR1 SGHDT and CDR2 YYEEEE. The CDR3 here is CASRGGEAQYF. The CDR3 nucleotides are TGTGCCAGCAGAGGTGGAGAGGCCCAGTACTTC.

This clone was counted between two and nine times. The CDR3 reads CGSRGGFASNQPQHF. For the CDR3, the DNA is TGTGGGAGTCGGGGGGGCTTCGCAAGCAATCAGCCCCAGCATTTT. The gene calls are TRBV27 and TRBJ1-5, with D perhaps matching TRBD1 (6 bases). CDR3 size: 15 residues. Germline assignment: CDR1 MNHEY and CDR2 SMNVEV (reference sequence).

The chain combines TRBV4-2 with TRBJ2-1, with 10 bases fitting TRBD2. Per the germline V gene, CDR1 is LGHNA and CDR2 is YNFKEQ. The CDR3 is 18 residues long. The J segment lost 2 bases and the V segment lost 1 base, leaving 8 bases of the junction unmatched. CDR3 residues: CASSQVPAGGPAYNEQFF. The CDR3 bases are TGTGCCAGCAGCCAAGTTCCAGCGGGGGGGCCTGCCTACAATGAGCAGTTCTTC.

The chain combines TRBV5-6 with TRBJ1-4, with D maybe TRBD1 (5 bases). CDR3 size: 15 residues. Trimming left V 4 bases short and J 8 bases short, with 18 bases between. The germline V gene encodes CDR1 SGHDT and CDR2 YYEEEE. CDR3 amino acids: CASSTGLDTREKLFF. The CDR3 bases are TGTGCCAGCAGCACTGGATTGGACACGCGCGAAAAACTGTTTTTT.

The J gene is TRBJ2-6, the V gene TRBV24-1, with D hard to call. V dropped 5 bases and J dropped 3 bases, with 10 bases sitting between them. The germline V gene has CDR1 KGHDR and CDR2 SFDVKD. The CDR3 loop spans 15 amino acids. The CDR3 is CATSGPTFGANVLTF. As DNA, the CDR3 is TGTGCCACCAGTGGACCGACTTTTGGGGCCAACGTCCTGACTTTC.

The chain uses TRBV28 and TRBJ2-5; TRBD2 matches 7 bases. V shed 7 bases and J 1 base; nucleotides not matched to a gene: 6. CDR3 length: 14 residues. Germline loops: CDR1 MDHEN, CDR2 SYDVKM. CDR3 loop: CASKESGTQETQYF. CDR3 sequence (DNA): TGTGCCAGCAAAGAAAGCGGGACCCAAGAGACCCAGTACTTC. Filled out from reference TRBV28 and TRBJ2-5, the complete variable domain reads DVKVTQSSRYLVKRTGEKVFLECVQDMDHENMFWYRQDPGLGLRLIYFSYDVKMKEKGDIPEGYSVSREKKERFSLILESASTNQTSMYLCASKESGTQETQYFGPGTRLLVL.